This section outlines one TCR beta chain sequence together with its context. What it binds is unknown. This sample was included in a study of human CD8 memory T cell subsets. Overall study findings and caveats: A similarly high level of diversity characterized stem-like memory and precursor exhausted T cells, unlike effector memory cells.

The CDR3 has 11 amino acids. Germline lookup yields CDR1 MNHEY and CDR2 SVGAGI. Preparation of the TCR beta libraries relied on UMI-labeled 5' RACE. Reprocessing the 5' RACE reads, TCRdb reports a single entry for every CDR3 protein and omits DNA. The sample's table shows some 10,000 distinct CDR3 sequences. Sequenced sample: CD8+ stem-like memory T cells (TSCM and TCM) sorted from PBMCs. Specified subset: stem-like memory CD8 T cells (TSTEM), CCR7+ PD-1- TIGIT-. The gene calls are TRBV6-5 and TRBJ2-2. This sequence was found in a human donor in good health. The CDR3 sequence is CASSQTGELFF.